The present entry profiles one T cell receptor (beta chain) with its context. This entry belongs to a study of cytotoxic CD8 clonotypes in ibrutinib-treated CLL. The CDR3 length is 15 residues. Germline assignment: CDR1 SGHVS and CDR2 FNYEAQ. Unmatched junction bases numbered 7, after V lost 3 bases and J lost 5 bases. Assay used: immunoSEQ multiplex PCR; TCRdb lists only in-frame clones, some missing. The sample includes around 97,000 clones, roughly 80% seen only once; the top ten take about 33%. This TCR came from a human donor with chronic lymphocytic leukemia. The sample consisted of PBMCs, taken after 12 months of ibrutinib treatment. The V and J genes are TRBV7-6 and TRBJ2-3, with 8 bases that match TRBD2. The CDR3 loop is CASSFSGGQGDTQYF. DNA of the CDR3: TGTGCCAGCAGCTTTTCGGGGGGGCAGGGAGATACGCAGTATTTT. Drawing the rest from reference TRBV7-6 and TRBJ2-3, the complete variable domain is GAGVSQSPRYKVTKRGQDVALRCDPISGHVSLYWYRQALGQGPEFLTYFNYEAQQDKSGLPNDRFSAERPEGSISTLTIQRTEQRDSAMYRCASSFSGGQGDTQYFGPGTRLTVL.